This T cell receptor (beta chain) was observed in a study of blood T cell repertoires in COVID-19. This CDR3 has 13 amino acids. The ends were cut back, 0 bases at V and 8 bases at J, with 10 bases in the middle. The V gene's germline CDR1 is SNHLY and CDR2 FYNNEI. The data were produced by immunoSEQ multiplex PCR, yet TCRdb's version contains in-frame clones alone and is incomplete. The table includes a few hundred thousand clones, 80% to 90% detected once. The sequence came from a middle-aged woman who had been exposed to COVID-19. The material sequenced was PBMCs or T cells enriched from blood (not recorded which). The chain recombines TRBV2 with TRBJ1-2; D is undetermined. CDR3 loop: CASSEAGGGGYTF. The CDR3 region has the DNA TGTGCCAGCAGTGAAGCGGGCGGAGGAGGCTACACCTTC.